This TCR beta chain was recorded in a study of cytomegalovirus exposure and HLA in healthy donors. About the study: Assignment to the Caucasian-associated ancestry cluster applied to around four fifths of the approximately 380 genotyped donors. Study-wide points: Investigators reported 150 to 200 TCR beta chains as tied to cytomegalovirus.

Of note for this clone: Its antigen is unknown.

PCR employed 60 Vbeta and 13 Jbeta primers. Some clones are missing from TCRdb's copy, which holds only in-frame ones; the method was immunoSEQ multiplex PCR. The listing contains tens of thousands of clones. Every donor was a healthy person donating bone marrow. The CDR3 covers 11 residues. V shed 4 bases and J shed 3 bases, with 4 bases lying between them. Germline V lookup: CDR1 SGHTA, CDR2 FQGNSA. The material sequenced was PBMCs. This TCR was recovered from a woman in her forties in good health and CMV-seronegative. This sequence joins TRBV7-2 and TRBJ2-7; no clear D. The chain's CDR3 is CASSSLYEQYF. The CDR3 DNA is TGTGCCAGCAGCTCTCTCTACGAGCAGTACTTC.